This T cell receptor beta chain was captured in a study of shared clonotypes between healthy human individuals (dated by TCRdb to about 2020). About the investigation overall: Three men and a couple of women, aged 18 to 49 years, made up the cohort. For each donor, three plates each were used for CD4 naive and CD4 memory, two plates were used for CD8 naive, and one plate was used for CD8 memory. Leukapheresis yielded between about 0.9 and 10 billion PBMCs per donor. Libraries were prepared and TCR repertoires were sequenced by different laboratories using diverse techniques, in order to increase sequencing depth and limit assay-specific biases. The study deeply sequenced blood TCR repertoires of five healthy adults to estimate repertoire size and the extent of clonotype sharing between individuals. The full study reports these points: Clonotypes shared by all four sorted-subset donors showed higher generation probabilities than non-shared clonotypes. Around 5% of naive CD4, 3.5% of naive CD8, about 2.4% of memory CD4, and about 0.4% of memory CD8 clonotypes were shared across a few donors. Even with the large sequencing depth, rarefaction of the sorted-subset datasets indicated that sequencing was incomplete. Sampling was restricted to blood, and TCR repertoires in tissue are likely to differ from TCR repertoires in blood. Pairwise subsampling indicated that sequencing depth was expected to affect the degree of clonotype sharing among donors. Estimated clonotype richness was generally larger for naive than for memory subsets. Because the study included a small number of donors, the genetic and exposure-history diversity represented was limited.

TCR CDR3 regions were amplified from genomic DNA by multiplex PCR using the deep immunoSEQ assay. Extracted genomic DNA from each cell subset was spread evenly across all wells of several immunoSEQ 96-well plates, with each plate serving as a replicate. Each replicate PCR for sorted subsets received about 210 ng genomic DNA, equal to tens of thousands of T cell genomes. Purified libraries were quantified with a Qubit 3.0 fluorometer, sized on a Bioanalyzer 2100, and re-quantified with the KAPA Library Quantification kit. Every immunoSEQ 96-well plate was sequenced on a dedicated single-read 150-cycle Illumina NextSeq 550 flow cell. As for the original processing: Because the immunoSEQ output held only junctional sequences and lacked quality scores, the filtering could not match the filtering applied to full-length reads. To assign V/J genes and CDR3, sequences were annotated using PyIR, a Python wrapper for IgBLAST v1.9, with IMGT germline references. Reads were filtered out if the reads had weak V/J assignments (E-value above 1e-6), no CDR3, stop codons, out-of-frame junctions, or ambiguous translated residues. V3J clonotypes were defined as sequences sharing the same inferred V gene, J gene, and CDR3 amino acid sequence. Percentage overlap between repertoires was calculated by dividing the number of shared unique clonotypes by the size of the smaller repertoire. Three approaches were used to assess repertoire richness: RTK rarefaction, the Chao1 estimator, and Recon v2.1 estimates of unobserved clonotypes. Generation probabilities were computed with OLGA for all TCRbeta clonotypes obtained by the gDNA method from four donors. TCRdb limited this immuneACCESS table to in-frame rearrangements with V and J called. A share of clones is missing; checked studies link under half to unresolved V genes, and the rest is unexplained. V, J and clone size are those of that table, while D and trimming were read from the DNA. This sample holds around 1.1 million clones; approximately 80% were observed only once. The ten largest clonotypes hold roughly 0.82% of the sample.

A word on this clone: Its cognate antigen has yet to be identified. Qualities for individual bases were not recorded, and no much larger clone is one base off.

CDR1 WSHSY and CDR2 SAAADI are derived from the germline V gene. The CDR3 runs 15 residues from the cysteine to the phenylalanine. Only the CDR3 region is kept as DNA, spanning 45 bases read in frame from base 1. Healthy HIV-negative adults with no recently reported acute infections or vaccinations were included as donors. Every donor was a Caucasian adult residing in Nashville, Tennessee, USA. Magnetic negative selection was used to enrich CD4+ T cells, after which naive cells were positively selected on CD45RA and the negative fraction became the memory subset. Blood was obtained by leukapheresis, after which PBMCs were separated by Ficoll-Histopaque density gradient centrifugation and cryopreserved in liquid nitrogen vapor phase. Purity and quantity of every magnetically sorted T cell population were checked by analytical flow cytometry. Each sorted fraction had its genomic DNA isolated and then quantified by UV absorbance on a Nanodrop 2000c.

Specimen: memory CD4+ T cells from PBMCs. The label giving this sample's cell subset or site can be read as: CD45RA-negative fraction. Recombination linked TRBV10-2 to TRBJ2-7; no D gene can be assigned with confidence. Near its end, the DNA agrees better with TRBJ2-1, so the J call may be wrong. The sequence derives from a man younger than 35 in good health. Some clones in this sample may be carry-over from other donors' samples. This receptor carries the CDR3 CASSEYGLPLNEQFF. The sequence in DNA is TGCGCCAGCAGTGAGTATGGCTTGCCCCTCAATGAGCAGTTCTTC.